Detailed here is one T cell receptor beta chain. The antigen is undetermined. Trimming took 2 bases from V and 8 from J; bases not matched to a gene: 14. The length of the CDR3 is 17 residues. From germline, CDR1 is SGDLS and CDR2 YYNGEE. Several immunoSEQ 96-well plates shared each subset's DNA, each plate a replicate. Data came from immunoSEQ multiplex PCR; TCRdb stores just in-frame clones and leaves some out. The data hold around 2.1 million clones, with 85% to 95% observed a single time. The naive CD8 fraction comprised CD45RO-negative cells positively selected for CCR7 and excluded terminally differentiated effector memory CD45RA+ cells. The entry originates in a study of shared clonotypes between healthy human individuals. Study overall: The plates for each donor numbered three CD4 naive, three CD4 memory, two CD8 naive and one CD8 memory. Study-wide findings and caveats: Approximately 5.1% was the fraction of naive CD4 clonotypes found shared across four donors. Estimated richness values were generally larger in naive subsets than in memory subsets.

The receptor was derived from a young man in good health. Some clones in this sample may be carry-over from other donors' samples. The material sequenced was naive CD8+ T cells from PBMCs. The V call is TRBV9, the J call TRBJ2-1; 9 positions match TRBD2. The CDR3 is CASSVSIAGVSLDEQFF. In DNA, the CDR3 is TGTGCCAGCAGCGTGTCCATAGCGGGAGTCTCATTGGATGAGCAGTTCTTC.